This T cell receptor beta chain stems from a study of blood T cell repertoires in COVID-19. Trimming took off 7 bases at V and 1 base at J, with 4 bases between the two ends. There are 12 residues in the CDR3. Sequencing was performed with immunoSEQ multiplex PCR; in TCRdb, only in-frame clones are kept and a portion is missing. The table lists 13,000 or so clones, approximately 82% of them singletons. The TCR originated in a man aged 35 to 55 with active or convalescent COVID-19. The chain has TRBV12-3 or TRBV12-4 and TRBJ1-4; no definite D call. The sample consisted of peripheral blood. Here the CDR3 DNA reads TGTGCCAGCACACAAACTAATGAAAAACTGTTTTTT. It yields the protein CASTQTNEKLFF.